This T cell receptor beta chain was sequenced in a study of T cell responses to AZD1222 COVID-19 vaccine. Study findings and constraints: Repertoires were sampled only after the peak T cell response.

Germline-derived CDR1 and CDR2 are MGHRA and YSYEKL. The CDR3 consists of 14 residues. Trimming removed 1 base at V and 3 bases at J, with 10 bases between. Note on this clone: Its cognate antigen is unknown.

Using immunoSEQ multiplex PCR, the repertoire was profiled, and TCRdb retains in-frame clones only, with some absent. The data contain 140,000 or so clones, approximately 93% of them singletons. The TCR originated in an adult who had recovered from COVID-19. The sequences come from peripheral blood, collected after recovery from COVID-19. The chain combines TRBV4-1 with TRBJ2-7; D unclear. The CDR3 DNA reads as TGCGCCAGCAGCCAAGTATCCGCGAGCTACGAGCAGTACTTC. The encoded protein is CASSQVSASYEQYF.